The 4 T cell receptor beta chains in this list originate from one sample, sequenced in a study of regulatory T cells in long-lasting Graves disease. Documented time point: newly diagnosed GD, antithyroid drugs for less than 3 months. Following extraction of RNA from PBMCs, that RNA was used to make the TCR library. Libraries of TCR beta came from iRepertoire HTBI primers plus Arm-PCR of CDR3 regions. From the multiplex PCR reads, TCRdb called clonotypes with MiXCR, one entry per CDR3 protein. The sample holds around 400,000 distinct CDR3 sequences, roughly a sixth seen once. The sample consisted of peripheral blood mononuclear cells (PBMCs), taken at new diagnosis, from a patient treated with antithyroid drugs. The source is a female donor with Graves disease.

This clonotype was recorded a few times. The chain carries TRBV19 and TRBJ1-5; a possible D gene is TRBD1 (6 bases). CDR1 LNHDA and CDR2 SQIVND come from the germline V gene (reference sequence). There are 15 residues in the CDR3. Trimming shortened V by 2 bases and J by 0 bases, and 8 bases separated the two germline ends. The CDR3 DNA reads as TGTGCCAGTAGTATAAACAGGGCTAGCAATCAGCCCCAGCATTTT. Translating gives CASSINRASNQPQHF.

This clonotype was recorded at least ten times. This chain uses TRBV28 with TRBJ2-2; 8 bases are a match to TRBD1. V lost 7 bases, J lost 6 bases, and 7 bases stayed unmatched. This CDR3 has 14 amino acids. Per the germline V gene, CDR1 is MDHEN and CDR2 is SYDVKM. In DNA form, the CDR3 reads TGTGCCAGCACTAGGGACAGGTTGGCCGGGGAGCTGTTTTTT. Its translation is CASTRDRLAGELFF.

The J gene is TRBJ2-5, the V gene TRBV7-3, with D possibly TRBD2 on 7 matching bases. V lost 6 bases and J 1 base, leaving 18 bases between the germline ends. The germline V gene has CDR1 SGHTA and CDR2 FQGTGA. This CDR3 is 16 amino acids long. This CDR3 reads CASSREGGAGQETQYF. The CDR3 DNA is TGTGCCAGCAGTCGCGAGGGGGGGGCGGGCCAAGAGACCCAGTACTTC.

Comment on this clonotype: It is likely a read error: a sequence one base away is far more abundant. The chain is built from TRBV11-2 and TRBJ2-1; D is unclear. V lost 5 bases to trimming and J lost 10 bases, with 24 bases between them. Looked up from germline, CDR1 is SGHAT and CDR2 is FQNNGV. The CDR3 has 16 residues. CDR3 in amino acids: CASSLITVKSLYEQFF. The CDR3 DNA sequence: TGTGCCAGCAGCCTTATAACAGTTAAATCTCTCTACGAGCAGTTCTTC.